This entry is about one TCR beta chain. The antigen is undetermined. CDR1 and CDR2 from the germline V gene are SNHLY and FYNNEI. This CDR3 region has 14 residues. This record comes from a study of monozygotic twins with inflammatory bowel disease. TCRdb re-analyzed the 5' RACE reads; it lists each CDR3 protein once, without DNA. The specimen's table records some 150,000 distinct CDR3 sequences. Study outcomes and limitations: Inverse Simpson values showed less TCRbeta diversity in IBD patients than in their healthy co-twins.

The TCR was taken from a human donor with ulcerative colitis or Crohn's disease, or a healthy co-twin of an affected twin (not recorded which). This rearrangement joins TRBV2 to TRBJ1-4. The sequenced material came from blood. CDR3 loop: CASLTGSTNEKLFF.